Each of the 6 T cell receptor beta chains below was sequenced from the same sample in a study of blood T cell repertoires in COVID-19. Repertoires were generated with immunoSEQ multiplex PCR, while TCRdb's copy carries only in-frame clones and drops some. Altogether some 54,000 clones are present, under 90% being singletons, with the ten largest covering around 10%. Sequenced: peripheral blood. These receptors originate from a man aged 80 or over with active or convalescent COVID-19.

The CDR3 DNA sequence: TGTGCCTGGGGTCTAAGGGGTCGGATAAATGAAAAACTGTTTTTT. It specifies CAWGLRGRINEKLFF. This chain connects TRBV30 to TRBJ1-4, with a possible D match to TRBD1 (5 bases). Germline V gene data show CDR1 as GTSNPN and CDR2 as SVGIG (reference sequence). The CDR3 extends over 15 amino acids. V gave up 5 bases and J gave up 5 bases, with 18 bases separating them.

The chain uses TRBV6-6 and TRBJ2-7; 9 bases match TRBD1. In germline, CDR1 is MNHNY, CDR2 SVGAGI (reference sequence). The CDR3 is made up of 15 amino acids. Losses at the gene ends were 6 bases for V and 5 bases for J; bases not matched to a gene: 11. The CDR3 DNA is TGTGCCAGCAGGGGGACGCCGGGACAGGGCAACGAGCAGTACTTC. Amino acid sequence: CASRGTPGQGNEQYF.

This clone was recorded only once. The chain joins TRBV30 to TRBJ2-1, with 7 bases identical to TRBD2. V lost 5 bases to trimming and J lost 5 bases; unmatched junction nucleotides: 18. The CDR3 totals 17 residues. Germline CDR1 is GTSNPN and CDR2 is SVGIG (reference sequence). CDR3 amino acids: CAWFRGRVRMGHNEQFF. The CDR3 bases are TGTGCCTGGTTTCGGGGGAGGGTTCGGATGGGGCACAATGAGCAGTTCTTC.

The chain is built from TRBV7-2 and TRBJ1-1, with D perhaps TRBD1 (6 bases). Germline values: CDR1 SGHTA, CDR2 FQGNSA. The CDR3 sequence is 13 residues long. The V end lost 3 bases, the J end lost 8 bases, and 13 bases lay between the germline ends. CDR3 nucleotides: TGTGCCAGCAGCTTCGACAGGATCTACGAAGCTTTCTTT. Its translation is CASSFDRIYEAFF.

The gene calls are TRBV28 and TRBJ1-5, with 8 positions matching TRBD1. The junction had 7 bases not matched to a gene; V was cut back by 2 bases and J by 4 bases. CDR1 is MDHEN, CDR2 SYDVKM, per germline. The CDR3 loop spans 16 amino acids. The CDR3 loop is CASSLHQDRENQPQHF. The DNA of the CDR3 is TGTGCCAGCAGTTTACACCAGGACAGGGAGAATCAGCCCCAGCATTTT. Full variable domain (rest looked up from reference TRBV28 and TRBJ1-5): DVKVTQSSRYLVKRTGEKVFLECVQDMDHENMFWYRQDPGLGLRLIYFSYDVKMKEKGDIPEGYSVSREKKERFSLILESASTNQTSMYLCASSLHQDRENQPQHFGDGTRLSIL.

This chain links TRBV5-4 with TRBJ1-2; no clear D. The V end lost 6 bases, the J end lost 0 bases, and 12 bases lay between the germline ends. Germline V gene sequence: CDR1 SGHNT, CDR2 YYREEE (reference sequence). The CDR3 length is 14 residues. The CDR3 region is CASTKDSANYGYTF. The CDR3, as DNA: TGTGCCAGCACCAAGGACTCGGCTAACTATGGCTACACCTTC.